These 30 T cell receptor beta chains share one sample of origin, sequenced in a study of siplizumab effects on memory and regulatory T cells. The protocol was immunoSEQ multiplex PCR, while the TCRdb copy is restricted to in-frame clones and leaves out a portion. The sample lists around 99,000 clones; about 90% were seen once. Sequenced material: Tregs sorted from blood. The receptors here all came from a human donor in good health.

The chain has TRBV14 and TRBJ2-7; 9 bases align to TRBD1. CDR3 length: 13 amino acids. Losses at the gene ends were 4 bases for V and 6 bases for J; bases not matched to a gene: 4. In germline, CDR1 is SGHDN, CDR2 FVKESK. The CDR3 nucleotides read TGTGCCAGCAGCCGGGACAGGGACCGCGAGCAGTACTTC. Translation gives CASSRDRDREQYF.

In DNA, the CDR3 is TGCAGCACTCGGACAGGGGACACTGAAGCTTTCTTT. Its translation is CSTRTGDTEAFF. This chain connects TRBV29-1 to TRBJ1-1, with 9 bases aligning to TRBD1. CDR3 length: 12 residues. Germline-derived CDR1 and CDR2 are SQVTM and ANQGSEA. The J segment lost 3 bases and the V segment lost 8 bases, leaving 4 bases of the junction unmatched.

The chain recombines TRBV5-6 with TRBJ2-7; D possibly corresponds to TRBD1 (6 bases). V was shortened by 2 bases and J by 5 bases, with 14 bases between the two germline ends. Germline values: CDR1 SGHDT, CDR2 YYEEEE. The CDR3 covers 14 residues. The CDR3 loop is CASSLVTGIHEQYF. Here the CDR3 DNA reads TGTGCCAGCAGCTTAGTTACAGGGATCCACGAGCAGTACTTC.

The rearrangement links TRBV14 to TRBJ2-7; the D gene is possibly TRBD1 (6 bases). Germline lookup yields CDR1 SGHDN and CDR2 FVKESK. The length of the CDR3 is 13 residues. Trimming removed 4 bases from V and 8 bases from J, with 15 bases in between. The CDR3 reads CASSLRDTLKQYF. The CDR3 coding sequence is TGTGCCAGCAGCCTCCGGGACACCCTCAAGCAGTACTTC.

The rearrangement joins TRBV27 to TRBJ1-5; possible D gene TRBD1, 6 bases. V was cut by 2 bases and J by 0 bases, with 8 bases left in between. The CDR3 is 15 amino acids. The germline gives CDR1 MNHEY, CDR2 SMNVEV (reference sequence). CDR3: CASSLGQNSNQPQHF. CDR3 nucleotide sequence: TGTGCCAGCAGTTTAGGACAGAATAGCAATCAGCCCCAGCATTTT.

The gene calls are TRBV5-4 and TRBJ2-3; D gene ambiguous. This CDR3 has 13 amino acids. The V gene's germline CDR1 is SGHNT and CDR2 YYREEE (reference sequence). V lost 4 bases to trimming and J lost 2 bases, with 8 bases between them. In DNA, the CDR3 is TGTGCCAGCAGCCCCATCAACACAGATACGCAGTATTTT. Its translation is CASSPINTDTQYF.

This chain's CDR3 is CASSYSSNQPQHF. In nucleotides, the CDR3 is TGTGCCAGCAGTTACTCGAGCAATCAGCCCCAGCATTTT. The chain carries TRBV6-6 and TRBJ1-5; D gene ambiguous. The germline V and J ends were trimmed by 0 bases and 1 base, with 1 base remaining between them. The CDR3 contains 13 residues. Germline-derived CDR1 and CDR2 are MNHNY and SVGAGI (reference sequence).

The sample holds one count of this clone. The rearrangement joins TRBV7-6 to TRBJ2-5; 11 bases are shared with TRBD2. This CDR3 is 16 amino acids long. The J segment lost 5 bases and the V segment lost 4 bases, leaving 9 bases of the junction unmatched. Germline CDR1 SGHVS, CDR2 FNYEAQ. CDR3 nucleotides: TGTGCCAGCAGCTCAAGCCTGACTAGCGGGATCGAGACCCAGTACTTC. Amino acid sequence: CASSSSLTSGIETQYF.

In its sample, this clone was seen many times. J is TRBJ2-3 and V is TRBV6-1; D gene ambiguous. V was shortened by 4 bases and J by 7 bases, with 6 bases between the two germline ends. Per germline, CDR1 MNHNS and CDR2 SASEGT. This CDR3 has 11 residues. CDR3 in DNA: TGTGCCAGCAGTGCAGGCTATACGCAGTATTTT. Its protein product is CASSAGYTQYF.

This chain joins TRBV10-1 and TRBJ2-2; 8 bases are a match to TRBD2. The CDR3 has 15 amino acids. CDR1 is WNHNN, CDR2 SYGVQD, per germline (reference sequence). The J segment lost 5 bases and the V segment lost 6 bases, leaving 8 bases of the junction unmatched. The CDR3 sequence: CASSPAGEGTGELFF. The CDR3, as DNA: TGCGCCAGCAGCCCAGCGGGAGAGGGGACCGGGGAGCTGTTTTTT.

The rearrangement links TRBV15 to TRBJ2-7; possible D gene TRBD2, 5 bases. The CDR3 has 15 residues. The V end lost 0 bases, the J end lost 5 bases, and 14 bases lay between the germline ends. Germline CDR1 is LNHNV and CDR2 is YYDKDF (reference sequence). CDR3 residues: CATSRDLVRGNEQYF. As DNA, the CDR3 is TGTGCCACCAGCAGAGATCTCGTGAGAGGGAACGAGCAGTACTTC.

This chain connects TRBV7-9 to TRBJ2-5, with D hard to call. Germline V gene lookup returns CDR1 SEHNR and CDR2 FQNEAQ (reference sequence). The CDR3 runs to 13 residues. V gave up 3 bases and J gave up 2 bases, with 7 bases separating them. CDR3 in amino acids: CASSLTVQETQYF. In nucleotides, the CDR3 is TGTGCCAGCAGCTTGACGGTACAAGAGACCCAGTACTTC.

The CDR3 DNA reads as TGTGCCAGCAGCTTAGGCGGGAGAGGCTACAATGAGCAGTTCTTC. It translates to CASSLGGRGYNEQFF. The chain has TRBV11-2 and TRBJ2-1, with 7 bases fitting TRBD2. Germline V CDR1 and CDR2: SGHAT, FQNNGV. With 1 base clipped from V and 3 bases from J, the junction kept 3 bases outside the gene matches. The CDR3 is 15 residues long.

This chain joins TRBV21-1 and TRBJ1-2; the table's TRBD1 call for D was not verified on the DNA. TRBV21-1 is a documented pseudogene. The CDR3 is made up of 18 amino acids. This CDR3 reads CASSYLRQGTAFNYGYTF. As DNA, the CDR3 is TGTGCCAGCAGCTACCTAAGGCAGGGGACGGCCTTTAACTATGGCTACACCTTC.

CDR3 loop: CASSLGWGPKRHEQYF. The CDR3 nucleotides read TGCGCCAGCAGCTTGGGCTGGGGACCCAAACGGCACGAGCAGTACTTC. This rearrangement joins TRBV5-1 to TRBJ2-7, with D possibly called TRBD1 or TRBD2 (5 bases each). CDR1 and CDR2 from the germline V gene are SGHRS and YFSETQ. V was trimmed by 0 bases and J by 5 bases, leaving 18 bases between them. The CDR3 has 16 residues. The full variable domain, completed using reference TRBV5-1 and TRBJ2-7, is KAGVTQTPRYLIKTRGQQVTLSCSPISGHRSVSWYQQTPGQGLQFLFEYFSETQRNKGNFPGRFSGRQFSNSRSEMNVSTLELGDSALYLCASSLGWGPKRHEQYFGPGTRLTVT.

The rearrangement joins TRBV10-3 to TRBJ2-1, with 7 bases matching TRBD1. With V trimmed by 1 base and J by 13 bases, 1 base remained unmatched. CDR3 length: 11 residues. The germline CDR1 and CDR2 sequences are ENHRY and SYGVKD. CDR3 nucleotide sequence: TGTGCCATCAGTGAGTGGACAGGCCAGTTCTTC. Translated, it gives CAISEWTGQFF.

The genes are TRBV28 and TRBJ2-5; D tentatively reads TRBD1 or TRBD2 (5 bases each). This CDR3 has 13 amino acids. Trimming removed 6 bases from V and 2 bases from J, with 10 bases in between. The germline V gene has CDR1 MDHEN and CDR2 SYDVKM. CDR3 DNA sequence: TGTGCCAGCAGCGGGGCCGAACAAGAGACCCAGTACTTC. Residues: CASSGAEQETQYF.

This clone was seen once. This chain joins TRBV15 and TRBJ2-5; D might be TRBD2 (5 bases). Trimming removed 1 base at V and 2 bases at J, with 8 bases between. The germline CDR1 and CDR2 sequences are LNHNV and YYDKDF (reference sequence). The CDR3 has 14 amino acids. CDR3 nucleotides: TGTGCCACCAGCAGAGTCCCGGGGCAAGAGACCCAGTACTTC. Translated: CATSRVPGQETQYF.

The sample holds one count of this clone. The chain joins TRBV5-6 to TRBJ2-2; D uncertain. CDR3 length: 17 amino acids. V lost 1 base to trimming and J lost 1 base, with 14 bases between them. Germline V lookup: CDR1 SGHDT, CDR2 YYEEEE. CDR3: CASSLLGSTQNTGELFF. The CDR3 nucleotides are TGTGCCAGCAGCTTGTTGGGTTCGACACAGAACACCGGGGAGCTGTTTTTT.

The chain is built from TRBV21-1 and TRBJ2-3; TRBD2 is the table's D call, not checked against the DNA. TRBV21-1 is a listed pseudogene. The CDR3 runs to 16 residues. The chain's CDR3 is CASIHAGRSFTDTQYF. CDR3 in DNA: TGTGCCAGCATCCATGCGGGCAGAAGTTTCACAGATACGCAGTATTTT.

The chain carries TRBV4-2 and TRBJ2-5; unclear D gene. V dropped 3 bases and J dropped 7 bases, with 12 bases sitting between them. CDR3 length: 13 amino acids. CDR1 LGHNA and CDR2 YNFKEQ come from the germline V gene. The CDR3 loop is CASSQPNVGTQYF. As DNA, the CDR3 is TGTGCCAGCAGCCAGCCCAACGTCGGGACCCAGTACTTC.

This chain links TRBV6-5 with TRBJ2-7, with no clear D. V was trimmed by 2 bases and J by 12 bases, leaving 11 bases between them. The CDR3 is made up of 11 amino acids. Looked up from germline, CDR1 is MNHEY and CDR2 is SVGAGI. The CDR3 nucleotides read TGTGCCAGCAGTTACGGGCCCCTGCGGTACTTC. Its protein is CASSYGPLRYF.

The CDR3 nucleotides read TGTGCCAGCAGTTACTCGGGAGGGGGCGCCGCCACTGAAGCTTTCTTT. As protein: CASSYSGGGAATEAFF. J is TRBJ1-1 and V is TRBV6-5; TRBD1 agrees at 7 bases. V dropped 0 bases and J dropped 4; count of bases not matched to a gene: 8. Per germline, CDR1 MNHEY and CDR2 SVGAGI. CDR3 length: 16 residues.

The count of this clone is one. V and J are TRBV30 and TRBJ2-5; D not certain. The V end lost 1 base, the J end lost 5 bases, and 11 bases lay between the germline ends. The germline gives CDR1 GTSNPN, CDR2 SVGIG (reference sequence). The CDR3 covers 13 residues. CDR3 DNA: TGTGCCTGGAGTGAGTCAGGACGGGAGACCCAGTACTTC. It is translated as CAWSESGRETQYF.

The chain links TRBV5-1 to TRBJ2-1; 7 bases map to TRBD1. Germline V gene lookup returns CDR1 SGHRS and CDR2 YFSETQ. Unmatched junction bases numbered 6, after V lost 0 bases and J lost 6 bases. CDR3 size: 15 residues. CDR3 region: CASSLGPGGSNEQFF. In DNA form, the CDR3 reads TGCGCCAGCAGCTTGGGGCCAGGGGGAAGCAATGAGCAGTTCTTC.

The V gene is TRBV5-6, the J gene TRBJ2-2; D not certain. The CDR3 has 16 amino acids. Germline V gene lookup returns CDR1 SGHDT and CDR2 YYEEEE. With 5 bases removed from V and 0 bases from J, the gap between germline ends came to 14 bases. The CDR3 DNA sequence: TGTGCCAGCAGGTTTCGACAAAAAGCGAACACCGGGGAGCTGTTTTTT. It is translated as CASRFRQKANTGELFF. The full variable domain, its missing parts supplied by reference TRBV5-6 and TRBJ2-2, is DAGVTQSPTHLIKTRGQQVTLRCSPKSGHDTVSWYQQALGQGPQFIFQYYEEEERQRGNFPDRFSGHQFPNYSSELNVNALLLGDSALYLCASRFRQKANTGELFFGEGSRLTVL.

The chain is built from TRBV6-1 and TRBJ2-3; 10 bases agree with TRBD2. CDR1 and CDR2 (germline): MNHNS, SASEGT. The CDR3 totals 14 residues. The V gene end was trimmed by 5 bases and the J gene end by 4 bases; junction bases not matched to a gene: 3. The CDR3 protein is CASSLAGAADTQYF. The DNA of the CDR3 is TGTGCCAGCAGTCTAGCGGGGGCCGCAGATACGCAGTATTTT.

This chain connects TRBV6-5 to TRBJ1-2; no clear D gene. The CDR3 sequence is 14 residues long. The germline V and J ends were trimmed by 0 bases and 4 bases, with 9 bases remaining between them. Germline CDR1 MNHEY, CDR2 SVGAGI. This chain's CDR3 is CASSYSISVYGYTF. In nucleotides, the CDR3 is TGTGCCAGCAGTTACTCGATTTCGGTCTATGGCTACACCTTC.

Written as DNA, the CDR3 is TGTGCCAGCAAGGAGCCTAGCGGGGGCCGAGAGACCCAGTACTTC. Protein sequence: CASKEPSGGRETQYF. The genes are TRBV6-1 and TRBJ2-5; 10 nucleotides match TRBD2. J was trimmed by 4 bases and V by 7 bases; bases with no gene match: 9. CDR1 and CDR2 from the germline V gene are MNHNS and SASEGT. CDR3 length: 15 amino acids.

This chain connects TRBV5-4 to TRBJ1-6; the D is unclear. V was shortened by 1 base and J by 8 bases, with 19 bases between the two germline ends. This CDR3 comprises 17 residues. Germline V gene data show CDR1 as SGHNT and CDR2 as YYREEE (reference sequence). This CDR3 reads CASSLSTGARSDSPLHF. The CDR3 coding sequence is TGTGCCAGCAGCTTGTCTACCGGCGCCCGGAGTGATTCACCCCTCCACTTT.